This entry is about one T cell receptor (beta chain). Its antigen is still unknown. The sample contains more than one DNA sequence encoding this CDR3. Time point in this sample: pretreatment peripheral blood. This entry belongs to a study of PD-L1 blockade in urothelial cancer. Study-level findings and limits: Stronger expansion of tumor-associated clones in blood at 3 weeks distinguished durable-benefit patients.

Spiked synthetic TCR analogs estimated absolute template abundance per PCR. Measured with immunoSEQ multiplex PCR; TCRdb has only the in-frame clones, and not every one. The sample includes more than 55,000 clones, about four fifths of them seen just once. V was clipped by 2 bases and J by 0 bases, with 7 bases between them. Germline assignment: CDR1 SGHRS and CDR2 YFSETQ. CDR3 size: 14 residues. The TCR originated in a man between 65 and 85 years old with urothelial cancer. V usage is TRBV5-1 and J usage is TRBJ2-3; weak D call: TRBD1 (5 bases). Material: PBMCs, obtained around atezolizumab (anti-PD-L1) treatment. The CDR3 nucleotides read TGCGCCAGCAGCTTAGGACAAAGCACAGATACGCAGTATTTT. Protein sequence: CASSLGQSTDTQYF. Combining the CDR3 with reference TRBV5-1 and TRBJ2-3 gives the whole variable domain KAGVTQTPRYLIKTRGQQVTLSCSPISGHRSVSWYQQTPGQGLQFLFEYFSETQRNKGNFPGRFSGRQFSNSRSEMNVSTLELGDSALYLCASSLGQSTDTQYFGPGTRLTVL.